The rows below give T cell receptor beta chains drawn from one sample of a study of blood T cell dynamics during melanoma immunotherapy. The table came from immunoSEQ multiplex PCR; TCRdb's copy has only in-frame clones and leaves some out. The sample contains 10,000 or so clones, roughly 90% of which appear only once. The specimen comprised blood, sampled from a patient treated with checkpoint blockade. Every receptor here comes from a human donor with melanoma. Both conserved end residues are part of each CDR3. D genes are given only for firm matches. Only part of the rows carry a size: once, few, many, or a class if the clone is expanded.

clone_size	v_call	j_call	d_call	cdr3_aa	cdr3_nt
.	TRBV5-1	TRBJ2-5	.	CASSARPLAWGETQYF	TGCGCCAGCAGCGCCCGACCTCTAGCGTGGGGGGAGACCCAGTACTTC
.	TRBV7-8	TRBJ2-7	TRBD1	CASSPRGQGPHEQYF	TGTGCCAGCAGCCCCCGGGGACAGGGTCCCCACGAGCAGTACTTC
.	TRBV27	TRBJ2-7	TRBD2	CASTPSSGTLSYEQYF	TGTGCCAGCACCCCATCTAGCGGGACCCTCTCCTACGAGCAGTACTTC
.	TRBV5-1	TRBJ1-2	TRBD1	CASSRTGGDGYTF	TGCGCCAGCAGCCGGACAGGGGGCGATGGCTACACCTTC
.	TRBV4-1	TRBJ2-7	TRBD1	CASSQGAYEQYF	TGCGCCAGCAGTCAGGGGGCCTACGAGCAGTACTTC
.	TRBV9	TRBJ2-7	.	CASSVWPVGKYF	TGTGCCAGCAGCGTATGGCCAGTGGGGAAGTACTTC
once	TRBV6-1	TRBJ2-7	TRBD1	CASSPGQGRSYEQYF	TGTGCCAGCAGCCCCGGACAGGGGAGGTCCTACGAGCAGTACTTC
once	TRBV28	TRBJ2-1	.	CASSLYADNEQFF	TGTGCCAGCAGTTTATACGCCGACAATGAGCAGTTCTTC
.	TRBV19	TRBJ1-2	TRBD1	CASSHPGQGAYGYTF	TGTGCCAGTAGTCATCCGGGACAGGGGGCCTATGGCTACACCTTC
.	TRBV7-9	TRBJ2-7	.	CASSSMPTVSSYEQYF	TGTGCCAGCAGCTCGATGCCGACAGTGAGCTCCTACGAGCAGTACTTC
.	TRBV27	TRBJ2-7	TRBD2	CASSLGGRAEYEQYF	TGTGCCAGCAGTTTGGGCGGGAGGGCCGAATACGAGCAGTACTTC